These 32 T cell receptor beta chains were sequenced from one sample in a study of blood T cell repertoires in COVID-19. Sequenced by immunoSEQ multiplex PCR; TCRdb stores in-frame clones only, minus some. This sample carries more than 300,000 clones, approximately 84% of them seen once, and the ten largest clones take over 3.5%. Sequences were obtained from PBMCs or T cells enriched from blood (not recorded which). These receptors originate from a young man who had recovered from COVID-19.

The rearrangement joins TRBV6-5 to TRBJ2-7; D gene ambiguous. Trimming took off 7 bases at V and 0 bases at J, with 16 bases between the two ends. CDR3 size: 15 residues. CDR1 MNHEY and CDR2 SVGAGI come from the germline V gene. The CDR3 here is CASIEYGQASYEQYF. The CDR3 bases are TGTGCCAGCATAGAATATGGCCAGGCCTCCTACGAGCAGTACTTC.

This chain links TRBV15 with TRBJ1-5; D perhaps matches TRBD1 (6 bases). The V and J ends lost 0 bases and 8 bases respectively, with 14 bases between them. CDR1 is LNHNV, CDR2 YYDKDF, per germline (reference sequence). The CDR3 runs 15 residues. CDR3 DNA sequence: TGTGCCACCAGCAGAGAGGGAACAGGGTTAGAGCCCCAGCATTTT. It specifies CATSREGTGLEPQHF.

The rearrangement uses TRBV4-1 and TRBJ2-7, with 9 bases lining up with TRBD1. V gave up 4 bases and J gave up 4 bases; unmatched junction bases: 8. The CDR3 has 15 residues. Germline values: CDR1 MGHRA, CDR2 YSYEKL. CDR3 bases: TGCGCCAGCAGCCCCGGGACAGGGATTAATTACGAGCAGTACTTC. Amino acid sequence: CASSPGTGINYEQYF.

The chain is built from TRBV20-1 and TRBJ1-5; 7 positions agree with TRBD1. This CDR3 comprises 11 residues. The germline V gene encodes CDR1 DFQATT and CDR2 SNEGSKA (reference sequence). Losses at the gene ends were 7 bases for V and 12 bases for J; bases not matched to a gene: 9. Written as DNA, the CDR3 is TGCAGTGGAGCGGCAGGGGGGTACCAGCATTTT. This gives the protein CSGAAGGYQHF.

This chain connects TRBV6-5 to TRBJ2-5, with TRBD1 matching over 9 bases. J lost 2 bases, V lost 6 bases, and 7 bases had no gene match. The CDR3 is made up of 15 amino acids. CDR1 and CDR2 (germline): MNHEY, SVGAGI. The CDR3 sequence is CASRKTGTGQETQYF. The CDR3 region has the DNA TGTGCCAGCAGGAAAACCGGGACAGGGCAAGAGACCCAGTACTTC.

A single count supports this clone. The chain recombines TRBV4-1 with TRBJ2-7, with 9 bases lining up with TRBD2. Germline V CDR1 and CDR2: MGHRA, YSYEKL. V was pared by 2 bases and J by 1 base, with 3 bases of the junction left unmatched. The CDR3 is 15 residues long. Here the CDR3 DNA reads TGCGCCAGCAGCCAACCTCTAGCGGGGTCCTACGAGCAGTACTTC. It specifies CASSQPLAGSYEQYF.

This chain joins TRBV30 and TRBJ2-7; D uncertain. V was shortened by 0 bases and J by 1 base, with 10 bases between the two germline ends. The CDR3 spans 14 residues. CDR1 GTSNPN and CDR2 SVGIG come from the germline V gene (reference sequence). The CDR3 DNA reads TGTGCCTGGAGTGTAGGCGGCGCTTCCTACGAGCAGTACTTC. Its translation is CAWSVGGASYEQYF.

The J gene is TRBJ2-7, the V gene TRBV4-2; D may be TRBD2 (5 bases). This CDR3 spans 15 amino acids. Trimming left V 5 bases short and J 3 bases short, with 17 bases between. Germline loops: CDR1 LGHNA, CDR2 YNFKEQ. In DNA, the CDR3 is TGTGCCAGCAGCTCCGAGGACGGGGTCCGCTACGAGCAGTACTTC. It yields the protein CASSSEDGVRYEQYF.

The chain links TRBV30 to TRBJ1-4; 7 bases align to TRBD1. The CDR3 length is 14 residues. Germline V gives CDR1 GTSNPN, CDR2 SVGIG (reference sequence). The ends lost 2 bases at V and 7 bases at J; junction bases unmatched: 7. CDR3 sequence reads: CAWSTDRTREKLFF. CDR3 nucleotides: TGTGCCTGGAGTACGGACAGGACGCGTGAAAAACTGTTTTTT. Using reference TRBV30 and TRBJ1-4 for the parts outside the CDR3, the full variable domain is SQTIHQWPATLVQPVGSPLSLECTVEGTSNPNLYWYRQAAGRGLQLLFYSVGIGQISSEVPQNLSASRPQDRQFILSSKKLLLSDSGFYLCAWSTDRTREKLFFGSGTQLSVL.

Here the CDR3 DNA reads TGTGCCAGCAGGCCACCCCGGGGGGGAACGAACACTGAAGCTTTCTTT. Its translation is CASRPPRGGTNTEAFF. The rearrangement links TRBV27 to TRBJ1-1; tentative D call: TRBD1 (5 bases). V shed 6 bases and J shed 1 base, with 18 bases lying between them. The CDR3 consists of 16 residues. Germline V lookup: CDR1 MNHEY, CDR2 SMNVEV (reference sequence).

The chain links TRBV5-1 to TRBJ2-1, with 7 bases aligning to TRBD2. The CDR3 loop spans 13 amino acids. Trimming took 7 bases from V and 5 from J; bases not matched to a gene: 6. Germline V lookup: CDR1 SGHRS, CDR2 YFSETQ. Here the CDR3 DNA reads TGCGCCAGCTCCGGACTAGGCGACAATGAGCAGTTCTTC. This translates into CASSGLGDNEQFF.

This chain joins TRBV28 and TRBJ2-1, with 8 bases that match TRBD2. This CDR3 is 16 amino acids long. The V gene end was trimmed by 4 bases and the J gene end by 9 bases; junction bases not matched to a gene: 14. Germline loops: CDR1 MDHEN, CDR2 SYDVKM. The DNA for the CDR3 is TGTGCCAGCAGTTCCTCCGGGACTAGTCGCGTGCCTGAGCAGTTCTTC. It is translated as CASSSSGTSRVPEQFF.

In regard to this clone: This specimen includes other DNA sequences encoding the same CDR3. The genes are TRBV6-5 and TRBJ2-7; possibly TRBD1 for D (6 bases). Germline values: CDR1 MNHEY, CDR2 SVGAGI. V lost 5 bases, J lost 1 base, and 12 bases lay in between. This CDR3 is built from 14 residues. The CDR3 protein is CASSPRDTSYEQYF. In nucleotides, the CDR3 is TGTGCCAGCAGTCCCCGGGACACTTCCTACGAGCAGTACTTC.

The V gene is TRBV10-1, the J gene TRBJ2-2; 10 nucleotides agree with TRBD1. CDR1 is WNHNN and CDR2 is SYGVQD in the germline V gene (reference sequence). The CDR3 totals 17 residues. V trimming: 4 bases; J trimming: 3 bases; junction bases outside the gene matches: 8. In DNA, the CDR3 is TGCGCCAGCAGTGTCGACAGGGGGCTACCTTACACCGGGGAGCTGTTTTTT. It codes for CASSVDRGLPYTGELFF.

This clone was counted between two and nine times. This chain uses TRBV11-2 with TRBJ1-1; possible D gene TRBD1, 6 bases. Trimming took 1 base from V and 3 from J, leaving 15 bases between them. This CDR3 has 16 amino acids. Germline V gene lookup returns CDR1 SGHAT and CDR2 FQNNGV. The CDR3 loop reads CASSLVAGALYTEAFF. The CDR3 DNA reads TGTGCCAGCAGCTTAGTGGCAGGGGCGTTGTACACTGAAGCTTTCTTT.

The genes are TRBV12-3 or TRBV12-4 and TRBJ2-6; D call uncertain. The CDR3 totals 12 residues. V was trimmed by 3 bases and J by 10 bases, leaving 7 bases between them. CDR3 bases: TGTGCCAGCAGTTTTCTCCTGAACGTCCTGACTTTC. This gives the protein CASSFLLNVLTF.

The chain couples TRBV30 to TRBJ2-3; D perhaps matches TRBD2 (6 bases). V shed 1 base and J shed 0 bases, with 11 bases lying between them. Germline V lookup: CDR1 GTSNPN, CDR2 SVGIG (reference sequence). The CDR3 is 15 amino acids. The CDR3 bases are TGTGCCTGGAGTGGTCTGGGGGGTAGCACAGATACGCAGTATTTT. Translation: CAWSGLGGSTDTQYF.

This clone was seen only once. The V call is TRBV5-1, the J call TRBJ2-7; D call uncertain. V was cut by 1 base and J by 2 bases, with 13 bases left in between. The length of the CDR3 is 15 residues. Germline lookup yields CDR1 SGHRS and CDR2 YFSETQ. Here the CDR3 reads CASSLWQGVTYEQYF. CDR3 bases: TGCGCCAGCAGCTTGTGGCAAGGAGTAACCTACGAGCAGTACTTC.

This clone is a singleton in its sample. The chain joins TRBV3-1 (or the pseudogene TRBV3-2) to TRBJ1-3; perhaps TRBD1 as D (5 bases). Trimming cost V 5 bases and J 4 bases, with 15 bases left between them. Germline loops: CDR1 LGHDT, CDR2 YNNKEL (reference sequence). The CDR3 extends over 15 amino acids. The CDR3, as DNA: TGTGCCAGCAGCGGGACTTGGGGACTCGGAAACACCATATATTTT. This sequence encodes CASSGTWGLGNTIYF.

V gene TRBV19 combines with J gene TRBJ2-2; 10 nucleotides line up with TRBD2. The V gene end was trimmed by 3 bases and the J gene end by 3 bases; junction bases not matched to a gene: 16. The CDR3 has 20 amino acids. CDR1 is LNHDA, CDR2 SQIVND, per germline (reference sequence). CDR3 in amino acids: CASSIGTGSSGSWDTGELFF. The CDR3 nucleotides read TGTGCCAGTAGTATCGGGACGGGGTCTAGCGGGAGTTGGGACACCGGGGAGCTGTTTTTT.

This clone was detected a few times. The gene calls are TRBV11-2 and TRBJ1-1; D uncertain. The germline V gene encodes CDR1 SGHAT and CDR2 FQNNGV. CDR3 length: 12 amino acids. V was clipped by 2 bases and J by 6 bases, with 7 bases between them. The CDR3 DNA follows: TGTGCCAGCAGCTTATGGGCAGCTGAAGCTTTCTTT. It codes for CASSLWAAEAFF.

The CDR3 spells CASSLEAPDKETQYF. The CDR3 DNA sequence: TGCGCCAGCAGCTTGGAAGCTCCGGACAAAGAGACCCAGTACTTC. The V and J genes are TRBV5-1 and TRBJ2-5; D is possibly TRBD1 (5 bases). Germline V CDR1 and CDR2: SGHRS, YFSETQ. The CDR3 extends over 15 amino acids. Trimming pared 0 bases from V and 3 bases from J, leaving 12 bases between.

Only a few counts were recorded for this clone. This chain uses TRBV20-1 with TRBJ2-7; 9 bases line up with TRBD1. The CDR3 is made up of 15 amino acids. V was clipped by 3 bases and J by 1 base; unmatched bases: 7. Germline-derived CDR1 and CDR2 are DFQATT and SNEGSKA (reference sequence). CDR3 DNA: TGCAGTGCTAGTACTACCGGGACAGGGTCCTACGAGCAGTACTTC. Translation gives CSASTTGTGSYEQYF.

The genes are TRBV6-5 and TRBJ1-2; D may be TRBD1 (5 bases). The germline V gene has CDR1 MNHEY and CDR2 SVGAGI. The CDR3 runs to 13 residues. V lost 6 bases and J lost 4, with 12 bases in between. CDR3 nucleotides: TGTGCCAGCAGGGCGGGGGTGCCCTATGGCTACACCTTC. It codes for CASRAGVPYGYTF.

Turning to this clone: Other DNA sequences in this specimen translate into the identical CDR3. The chain combines TRBV18 with TRBJ2-3, with 7 bases lining up with TRBD1. The J segment lost 1 base and the V segment lost 3 bases, leaving 4 bases of the junction unmatched. CDR1 and CDR2 from the germline V gene are KGHSH and LQKENI. The CDR3 covers 15 residues. CDR3 coding DNA: TGTGCCAGCTCACCCCGGACAGGAGGCACAGATACGCAGTATTTT. It encodes CASSPRTGGTDTQYF.

The V gene is TRBV13, the J gene TRBJ1-1; D is uncertain. The germline gives CDR1 PRHDT, CDR2 FYEKMQ (reference sequence). Between the trimmed V and J ends, which lost 0 bases and 1 base, there was a span of 6 bases. The CDR3 has 14 amino acids. This CDR3 reads CASSLGGGNTEAFF. The DNA of the CDR3 is TGTGCCAGCAGCTTAGGCGGAGGGAACACTGAAGCTTTCTTT.

The count of this clone is one. The chain has TRBV12-3 or TRBV12-4 and TRBJ2-2, with D perhaps matching TRBD1 (5 bases). The germline V and J ends were trimmed by 6 bases and 6 bases, with 8 bases remaining between them. The CDR3 is 12 amino acids. The CDR3 region is CASRIGAGELFF. The CDR3 DNA follows: TGTGCCAGCAGAATAGGGGCCGGGGAGCTGTTTTTT.

The chain recombines TRBV10-1 with TRBJ1-1, with TRBD1 as a possible D gene (5 bases). V was trimmed by 2 bases and J by 1 base, leaving 20 bases between them. The CDR3 runs to 18 residues. Germline V CDR1 and CDR2: WNHNN, SYGVQD (reference sequence). Here the CDR3 DNA reads TGCGCCAGCAGTGAGCTACCGCGTCAGGAGGGGTGGAACACTGAAGCTTTCTTT. It yields the protein CASSELPRQEGWNTEAFF.

This clone was counted only a few times. V is TRBV6-6 and J is TRBJ2-2, with TRBD2 matching 11 bases. Germline V gives CDR1 MNHNY, CDR2 SVGAGI (reference sequence). The CDR3 extends over 17 amino acids. Trimming took 6 bases from V and 7 from J; bases not matched to a gene: 13. The CDR3 loop reads CASRRPLAGGPGGELFF. In nucleotides, the CDR3 is TGTGCCAGCAGGCGACCTTTAGCGGGAGGGCCCGGCGGGGAGCTGTTTTTT.

The V call is TRBV5-1, the J call TRBJ1-2; possibly TRBD1 for D (6 bases). The CDR3 extends over 16 amino acids. The germline V gene encodes CDR1 SGHRS and CDR2 YFSETQ. V was shortened by 1 base and J by 5 bases, with 18 bases between the two germline ends. CDR3 region: CASSLMASGGRYGYTF. The CDR3 region has the DNA TGCGCCAGCAGCTTGATGGCTAGCGGGGGCAGGTATGGCTACACCTTC.

The chain uses TRBV18 and TRBJ1-6; 8 bases agree with TRBD1. The V segment lost 0 bases and the J segment 10 bases; nucleotides outside the gene matches: 2. The CDR3 extends over 14 amino acids. Germline assignment: CDR1 KGHSH and CDR2 LQKENI. The CDR3 protein is CASSPPTGDSPLHF. For the CDR3, the DNA is TGTGCCAGCTCACCACCGACAGGGGACTCACCCCTCCACTTT.

The genes are TRBV7-9 and TRBJ2-7; weak D call: TRBD2 (6 bases). CDR3 length: 13 amino acids. CDR1 is SEHNR and CDR2 is FQNEAQ in the germline V gene (reference sequence). Trimming left V 10 bases short and J 2 bases short, with 15 bases between. The CDR3 DNA is TGTGCCATAGACCCCGGGGGAACCTACGAGCAGTACTTC. Amino acids: CAIDPGGTYEQYF.